This T cell receptor (beta chain) was recovered during a study of circulating tumor DNA in untreated peripheral T-cell lymphoma. Here immunoSEQ multiplex PCR was the method, and the copy in TCRdb shows in-frame clones only, minus some. The repertoire has fewer than 9,000 clones, roughly 82% of them found once; the top ten carry approximately 2.1%. The CDR3 runs 14 residues. V was pared by 0 bases and J by 2 bases, with 8 bases between. Germline V gene data show CDR1 as MNHGY and CDR2 as SAAAGT. The chain has TRBV6-8 and TRBJ2-7, with D perhaps TRBD1 (6 bases). The origin of this receptor is a human donor with peripheral T-cell lymphoma. Sequencing used tumor tissue. CDR3 loop: CASSYSTGTYEQYF. The CDR3 DNA reads TGTGCCAGCAGTTACTCTACAGGGACCTACGAGCAGTACTTC.